This TCR beta chain was recorded in a study of early T cells in non-severe SARS-CoV-2 infection. From the 5' RACE reads, TCRdb called clonotypes with MiXCR, one entry per CDR3 protein. This sample has about 60,000 distinct CDR3 sequences, with 10% to 15% found just once. The CDR3 covers 18 residues. V shed 1 base, J shed 4 bases, and the junction held 13 bases outside the gene matches. CDR1 and CDR2 from the germline V gene are LGHDT and YNNKEL (reference sequence). This clonotype was picked up many times. The receptor was derived from an adult who was a healthcare worker with PCR-confirmed SARS-CoV-2 infection or an uninfected control (not recorded which). The V call is TRBV3-1, the J call TRBJ2-3; TRBD1 matches at 8 bases. The sequenced sample consisted of whole blood. CDR3 in DNA: TGTGCCAGCAGCCAAGTCCCTCCGACAGGGGAATGGGCAGATACGCAGTATTTT. This sequence encodes CASSQVPPTGEWADTQYF.